The 12 T cell receptor beta chains presented below share a single source sample, sequenced in a study of CD8+ T cells in alopecia areata (dated by TCRdb to 2016 to 2019). The library was built by means of the immunoSEQ multiplex PCR assay. RNA was extracted from all samples and reverse transcribed into cDNA, which served as template for TCR sequencing. The source is immuneACCESS, and TCRdb retained only in-frame sequences with V and J called. Part of the clones is not carried over; for the studies checked, unresolved V genes explain less than half of this, and the remainder is unexplained. The sample yields some 240,000 clones; less than 75% were counted once. The biggest ten clones account for 1.5% to 2% of the sample. The time point label for this specimen denotes: four to five weeks on oral tofacitinib. Reading the label with the study, this specimen's treatment or condition is: oral pan-JAK inhibitor, 5-10 mg twice daily.

The material sequenced was CD4+ T cells sorted from blood, taken at week 4, from a patient treated with tofacitinib. These receptors were collected from a human donor with alopecia areata.

The chain couples TRBV5-1 to TRBJ2-5; a weak D match, TRBD2 (7 bases). The germline V and J ends were trimmed by 4 bases and 5 bases, with 21 bases remaining between them. The CDR3 runs to 16 residues. From germline, CDR1 is SGHRS and CDR2 YFSETQ. CDR3 sequence (DNA): TGCGCCAGCAGCCTCTCACAGGGCAACGGGGGGGAGACCCAGTACTTC. Its protein product is CASSLSQGNGGETQYF.

This chain joins TRBV7-2 and TRBJ2-1; 14 nucleotides agree with TRBD2. The CDR3 contains 18 residues. J was trimmed by 0 bases and V by 5 bases; bases with no gene match: 6. The germline CDR1 and CDR2 sequences are SGHTA and FQGNSA. CDR3 in DNA: TGTGCCAGCAGCGCCTCGACTAGCGGGGGGGGCTCCTACAATGAGCAGTTCTTC. Translating gives CASSASTSGGGSYNEQFF.

This clone has more than one count but fewer than ten. V is TRBV27 and J is TRBJ2-7, with 11 bases aligning to TRBD1. Germline CDR1 and CDR2: MNHEY and SMNVEV (reference sequence). With 7 bases clipped from V and 5 bases from J, the junction kept 4 bases outside the gene matches. The CDR3 is made up of 13 amino acids. The CDR3 DNA is TGTGCCAGCAAGAGGACAGGGGGCCACGAGCAGTACTTC. This codes for CASKRTGGHEQYF.

This clone was seen a few times. This chain connects TRBV9 to TRBJ2-1; D call uncertain. Germline CDR1 reads SGDLS; CDR2 reads YYNGEE. The CDR3 length is 14 residues. V lost 0 bases and J 7 bases, leaving 11 bases between the germline ends. CDR3 nucleotide sequence: TGTGCCAGCAGCGTAGTCGAGACCATGAATGAGCAGTTCTTC. It is translated as CASSVVETMNEQFF.

The J gene is TRBJ2-1, the V gene TRBV7-2; tentatively, D is TRBD2 (5 bases). Per the germline V gene, CDR1 is SGHTA and CDR2 is FQGNSA. The V end was cut by 5 bases, the J end by 7 bases, with 18 bases between. The CDR3 runs to 15 residues. Here the CDR3 reads CASSLSAVLRNEQFF. The CDR3 region has the DNA TGTGCCAGCAGCCTTAGCGCGGTTCTTAGGAATGAGCAGTTCTTC.

This chain links TRBV30 with TRBJ1-2, with D possibly being TRBD1 (6 bases). The V gene lost 0 bases and the J gene lost 4 bases, with 9 bases spanning the gap. CDR1 is GTSNPN, CDR2 SVGIG, per germline (reference sequence). The CDR3 is made up of 13 amino acids. In DNA, the CDR3 is TGTGCCTGGAGTGTGGACAGCTCCTATGGCTACACCTTC. This sequence encodes CAWSVDSSYGYTF.

The chain's CDR3 is CASGGGGLPDTQYF. CDR3 sequence (DNA): TGTGCCAGTGGCGGGGGGGGCCTTCCAGATACGCAGTATTTT. The chain is built from TRBV11-3 and TRBJ2-3; 9 bases align to TRBD2. The V segment lost 9 bases and the J segment 4 bases; nucleotides outside the gene matches: 8. The CDR3 has 14 residues. Germline CDR1 reads SGHNT; CDR2 reads YENEEA.

J is TRBJ2-3 and V is TRBV29-1; 8 bases fit TRBD1. From germline, CDR1 is SQVTM and CDR2 ANQGSEA. The CDR3 covers 15 residues. V gave up 6 bases and J gave up 7 bases; unmatched junction bases: 15. CDR3 region: CSVGSGGSRSHTQYF. In nucleotides, the CDR3 is TGCAGCGTGGGGTCAGGGGGCTCCCGCTCTCATACGCAGTATTTT.

The chain is built from TRBV7-9 and TRBJ2-6, with 7 nucleotides matching TRBD1. Germline V gene lookup returns CDR1 SEHNR and CDR2 FQNEAQ (reference sequence). This CDR3 contains 17 residues. V was clipped by 2 bases and J by 4 bases; unmatched bases: 8. For the CDR3, the DNA is TGTGCCAGCAGCTTAACAGGGGAGAGAGCGGGGGCCAACGTCCTGACTTTC. Translating it yields CASSLTGERAGANVLTF.

The table lists this clone with a few counts. This chain links TRBV11-2 with TRBJ1-2, with D hard to call. The CDR3 is 11 residues long. Between the trimmed V and J ends, which lost 8 bases and 4 bases, there was a span of 8 bases. The germline CDR1 and CDR2 sequences are SGHAT and FQNNGV. In DNA, the CDR3 is TGTGCCAGCGGGGTGGGCTATGGCTACACCTTC. Translated, it gives CASGVGYGYTF.

The chain links TRBV7-2 to TRBJ1-5; D is ambiguous. Trimming stripped 1 base from V and 3 bases from J, with 10 bases between. Per the germline V gene, CDR1 is SGHTA and CDR2 is FQGNSA. The CDR3 has 15 residues. CDR3 loop: CASSLVGSYNQPQHF. The CDR3 region has the DNA TGTGCCAGCAGCTTAGTTGGCAGCTACAATCAGCCCCAGCATTTT.

V gene TRBV7-8 combines with J gene TRBJ2-3; D not certain. Germline CDR1 and CDR2: SGHVS and FQNEAQ. CDR3 length: 14 residues. Trimming pared 5 bases from V and 1 base from J, leaving 10 bases between. This CDR3 reads CASSRLQGTDTQYF. The CDR3 region has the DNA TGTGCCAGCAGCCGCCTGCAGGGCACAGATACGCAGTATTTT.